This T cell receptor beta chain was documented in a study of immune characteristics of hereditary and idiopathic chronic pancreatitis. The CDR3 covers 17 residues. Germline V lookup: CDR1 MNHNS, CDR2 SASEGT. Trimming stripped 0 bases from V and 0 bases from J, with 14 bases between. As for this clone: Its antigen is currently unknown.

The pancreas tissue came from patients undergoing total pancreatectomy with islet autotransplantation. Findings and limits, study-wide: TCRbeta diversity rose and clonality fell in both pancreatitis groups versus controls.

Produced via immunoSEQ multiplex PCR; TCRdb's table is partial and in-frame only. The sample contains some 1,800 clones, 74% of which appear only once. This sequence originates from a human donor with chronic pancreatitis. Sequencing was carried out using pancreas tissue with hereditary chronic pancreatitis. The chain combines TRBV6-1 with TRBJ1-1; D gene unclear. DNA of the CDR3: TGTGCCAGCAGTGAAGCTCCGACTGTCGCCATGAACACTGAAGCTTTCTTT. Translated, it gives CASSEAPTVAMNTEAFF.